Sequencing of this T cell receptor (beta chain) was carried out in a study of shared clonotypes between healthy human individuals. Study as a whole: Each donor contributed plates that comprised three CD4 naive, three CD4 memory, two CD8 naive and one CD8 memory.

In the naive CD8 group, cells lacked CD45RO and were positively selected for CCR7, so terminally differentiated effector memory CD45RA+ cells were left out. Using immunoSEQ multiplex PCR, the repertoire was profiled, and TCRdb retains in-frame clones only, with some absent. The table includes roughly 2.1 million clones, more than 85% detected once. The V end was cut by 0 bases, the J end by 9 bases, with 9 bases between. The length of the CDR3 is 12 residues. Germline CDR1 and CDR2: GTSNPN and SVGIG (reference sequence). J is TRBJ2-4 and V is TRBV30; unclear D gene. This TCR derives from a man aged 18 to 35 in good health. Some clones in this sample may be carry-over from other donors' samples. Sequencing was performed on naive CD8+ T cells from PBMCs. CDR3 region: CAWSVLVGIQYF. The CDR3 DNA follows: TGTGCCTGGAGTGTCCTTGTGGGCATTCAGTACTTC.